These T cell receptor beta chains were read from a single sample in a study of blood T cell repertoires in COVID-19. Profiling relied on immunoSEQ multiplex PCR, and the TCRdb table lists in-frame clones only, not all of them. The sample holds approximately 130,000 clones, more than 80% seen once. The material sequenced was peripheral blood. The receptors stem from a human donor in a cohort sampled during active COVID-19. Both conserved end residues are part of each CDR3. The D gene is left open where the match is weak.

>TRBD1|TRBV2|TRBJ1-1
CASKLEDRTEAFF
>-|TRBV5-1|TRBJ2-2
CASSSGQSTGELFF
>TRBD2|TRBV5-1|TRBJ2-5
CASSLATRTSGGAKETQYF
>-|TRBV12-3/TRBV12-4|TRBJ1-1
CASSQPPQRAFF
>TRBD2|TRBV5-1|TRBJ2-7
CASSSGLVLGEQYF
>-|TRBV6-2/TRBV6-3|TRBJ2-2
CASSYPFRGRRIGELFF
>-|TRBV27|TRBJ1-1
CASSWTAHNTEAFF
>-|TRBV6-5|TRBJ1-1
CASSYDGMNTEAFF
>TRBD1|TRBV3-1/TRBV3-2|TRBJ1-5
CASSRGGDFNQPQHF
>-|TRBV5-4|TRBJ1-4
CASSPGHSNEKLFF
>TRBD2|TRBV11-2|TRBJ2-5
CAIRAGGRVETQYF
>-|TRBV7-2|TRBJ1-6
CASSLPNSPLHF
>TRBD1|TRBV7-2|TRBJ1-1
CASSGGTGFLNTEAFF
>-|TRBV11-3|TRBJ2-5
CASQGGVETQYF
>TRBD2|TRBV6-1|TRBJ2-5
CASSEGTSGPWRETQYF
>TRBD1|TRBV19|TRBJ1-2
CASSVTGGLGYTF